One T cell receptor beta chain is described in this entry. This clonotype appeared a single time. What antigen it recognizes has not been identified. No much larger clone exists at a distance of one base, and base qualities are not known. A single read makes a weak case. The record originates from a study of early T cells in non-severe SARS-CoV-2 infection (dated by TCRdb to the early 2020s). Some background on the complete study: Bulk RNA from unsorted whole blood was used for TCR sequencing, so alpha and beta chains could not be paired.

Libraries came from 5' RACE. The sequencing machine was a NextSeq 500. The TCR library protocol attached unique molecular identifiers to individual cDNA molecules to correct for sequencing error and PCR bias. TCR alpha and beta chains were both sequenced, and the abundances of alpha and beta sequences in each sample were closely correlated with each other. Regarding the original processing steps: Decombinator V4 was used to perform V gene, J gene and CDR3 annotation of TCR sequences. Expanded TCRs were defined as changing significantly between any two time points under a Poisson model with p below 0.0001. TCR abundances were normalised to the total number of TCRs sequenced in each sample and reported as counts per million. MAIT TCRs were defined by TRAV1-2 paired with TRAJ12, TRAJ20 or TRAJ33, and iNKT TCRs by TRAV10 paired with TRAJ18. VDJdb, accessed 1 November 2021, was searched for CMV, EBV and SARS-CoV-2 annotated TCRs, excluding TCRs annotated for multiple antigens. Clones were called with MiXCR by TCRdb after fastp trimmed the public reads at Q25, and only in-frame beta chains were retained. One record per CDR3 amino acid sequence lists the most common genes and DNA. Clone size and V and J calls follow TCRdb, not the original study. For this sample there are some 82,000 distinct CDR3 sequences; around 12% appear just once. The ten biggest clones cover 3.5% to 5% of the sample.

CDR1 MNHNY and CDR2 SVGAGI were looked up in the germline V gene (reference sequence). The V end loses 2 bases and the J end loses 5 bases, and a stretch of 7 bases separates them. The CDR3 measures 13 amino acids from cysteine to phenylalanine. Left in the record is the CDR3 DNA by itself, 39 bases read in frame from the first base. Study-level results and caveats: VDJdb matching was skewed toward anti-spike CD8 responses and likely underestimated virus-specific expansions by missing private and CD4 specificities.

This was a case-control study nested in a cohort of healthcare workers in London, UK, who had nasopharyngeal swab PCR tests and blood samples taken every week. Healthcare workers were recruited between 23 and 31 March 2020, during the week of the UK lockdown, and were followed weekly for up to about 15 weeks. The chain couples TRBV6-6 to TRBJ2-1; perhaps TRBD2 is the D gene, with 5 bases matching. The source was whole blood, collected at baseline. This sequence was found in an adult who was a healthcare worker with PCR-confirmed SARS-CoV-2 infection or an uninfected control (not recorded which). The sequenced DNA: TGTGCCAGCAGTTACGAGGGTAACAATGAGCAGTTCTTC. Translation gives CASSYEGNNEQFF.